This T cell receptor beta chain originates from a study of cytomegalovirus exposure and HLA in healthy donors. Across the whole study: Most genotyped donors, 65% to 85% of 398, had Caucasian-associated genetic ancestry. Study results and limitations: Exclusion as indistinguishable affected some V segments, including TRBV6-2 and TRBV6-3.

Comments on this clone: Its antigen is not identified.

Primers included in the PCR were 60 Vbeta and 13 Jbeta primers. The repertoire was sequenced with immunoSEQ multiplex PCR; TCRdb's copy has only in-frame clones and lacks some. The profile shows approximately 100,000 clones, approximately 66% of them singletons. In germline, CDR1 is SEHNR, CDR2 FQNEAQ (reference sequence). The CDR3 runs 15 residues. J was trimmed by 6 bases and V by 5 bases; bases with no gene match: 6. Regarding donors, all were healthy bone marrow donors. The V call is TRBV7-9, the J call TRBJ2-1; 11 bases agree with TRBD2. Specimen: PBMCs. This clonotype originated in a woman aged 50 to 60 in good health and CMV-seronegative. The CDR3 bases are TGTGCCAGCAGCCAGACCGGGACTAGCGGCAATGAGCAGTTCTTC. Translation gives CASSQTGTSGNEQFF.